These 13 T cell receptor beta chains share one sample of origin, sequenced in a study of blood T cells in healthy people across ages. The use of a sample-barcoded 5' primer and a J-beta primer mix characterized a second PCR of about 7 to 12 cycles. TCRdb processed the 5' RACE reads anew with MiXCR; each CDR3 protein has one entry. The sample contains over a million distinct CDR3 sequences, roughly 43% of which appear only once. Sequencing was performed on blood. The receptor source for this set is a woman aged 18-29 years in good health.

This clonotype was counted only a few times. This chain links TRBV7-9 with TRBJ1-2; tentatively, D is TRBD1 (5 bases). With 4 bases removed from V and 2 bases from J, the gap between germline ends came to 14 bases. The CDR3 sequence is 15 residues long. Germline lookup yields CDR1 SEHNR and CDR2 FQNEAQ (reference sequence). The DNA of the CDR3 is TGTGCCAGCAGCTCAATCTCAGGGCACAACTATGGCTACACCTTC. Protein: CASSSISGHNYGYTF.

The sample holds a few counts of this clonotype. V gene TRBV7-2 combines with J gene TRBJ2-1; 10 nucleotides agree with TRBD2. The V gene end was trimmed by 4 bases and the J gene end by 15 bases; junction bases not matched to a gene: 6. This CDR3 contains 12 residues. The germline V gene has CDR1 SGHTA and CDR2 FQGNSA. CDR3 sequence: CASSSSGRERFF. CDR3 coding DNA: TGTGCCAGCAGCTCGAGCGGGAGGGAGAGGTTCTTC.

The gene calls are TRBV5-6 and TRBJ2-7, with D perhaps being TRBD1 or TRBD2 (6 bases each). The CDR3 totals 14 residues. Looked up from germline, CDR1 is SGHDT and CDR2 is YYEEEE. Trimming stripped 2 bases from V and 2 bases from J, with 11 bases between. This chain's CDR3 is CASSFGGPTYEQYF. The CDR3 region has the DNA TGTGCCAGCAGCTTCGGGGGCCCAACCTACGAGCAGTACTTC. Supplemented by reference TRBV5-6 and TRBJ2-7, the full variable domain reads DAGVTQSPTHLIKTRGQQVTLRCSPKSGHDTVSWYQQALGQGPQFIFQYYEEEERQRGNFPDRFSGHQFPNYSSELNVNALLLGDSALYLCASSFGGPTYEQYFGPGTRLTVT.

This clonotype came up many times. V usage is TRBV4-1 and J usage is TRBJ2-1; 8 bases match TRBD2. This CDR3 comprises 14 residues. Germline assignment: CDR1 MGHRA and CDR2 YSYEKL. The J segment lost 8 bases and the V segment lost 0 bases, leaving 3 bases of the junction unmatched. Written as DNA, the CDR3 is TGCGCCAGCAGCCAAGACGGGGGGGTGTATGAGCAGTTCTTC. It yields the protein CASSQDGGVYEQFF.

This clonotype was recorded a few times. The chain couples TRBV10-3 to TRBJ1-2, with D possibly matching TRBD1 (5 bases). Germline V gene data show CDR1 as ENHRY and CDR2 as SYGVKD. This CDR3 is built from 16 residues. Trimming removed 0 bases at V and 5 bases at J, with 16 bases between. The CDR3 bases are TGTGCCATCAGTGAGTCGCCCAGGGCTTTAGGGTATGGCTACACCTTC. It is translated as CAISESPRALGYGYTF.

This clonotype has a handful of counts. Germline and junction disagree at one end, which may indicate a read error. V usage is TRBV12-3 or TRBV12-4 and J usage is TRBJ2-1; no reliable D call. The CDR3 loop spans 13 amino acids. CDR3 amino acids: CASSLGGYNGQFF. The CDR3 DNA sequence: TGTGCCAGCAGTTTAGGCGGCTACAATGGGCAGTTCTTC.

The table lists this clonotype with a few counts. The chain carries TRBV6-2 or TRBV6-3 and TRBJ1-2; D unclear. The CDR3 is made up of 12 amino acids. V gave up 5 bases and J gave up 9 bases, with 13 bases separating them. Looked up from germline, CDR1 is MNHEY and CDR2 is SVGEGT. The CDR3 spells CASSTYEGSYTF. CDR3 DNA sequence: TGTGCCAGCAGTACCTATGAGGGTAGCTACACCTTC.

This clonotype was seen more than once but under ten times. CDR3 in amino acids: CSVEPRVRINQPQHF. The DNA for the CDR3 is TGCAGCGTTGAGCCACGCGTGAGGATCAATCAGCCCCAGCATTTT. The rearrangement links TRBV29-1 to TRBJ1-5; no clear D. From germline, CDR1 is SQVTM and CDR2 ANQGSEA. The CDR3 runs to 15 residues. V was pared by 3 bases and J by 3 bases, with 15 bases between.

This chain uses TRBV5-4 with TRBJ2-3; TRBD2 agrees at 9 bases. Trimming took 6 bases from V and 4 from J; bases not matched to a gene: 6. CDR1 is SGHNT, CDR2 YYREEE, per germline (reference sequence). This CDR3 comprises 14 residues. CDR3 sequence (DNA): TGTGCCAGCACCAGCGGGGGGTACTCAGATACGCAGTATTTT. It translates to CASTSGGYSDTQYF.

The rearrangement uses TRBV28 and TRBJ1-4; no clear D gene. Trimming took off 3 bases at V and 4 bases at J, with 12 bases between the two ends. CDR1 MDHEN and CDR2 SYDVKM come from the germline V gene. CDR3 length: 15 amino acids. The CDR3 is CASSFGTGHNEKLFF. CDR3 sequence (DNA): TGTGCCAGCAGTTTCGGCACGGGTCATAATGAAAAACTGTTTTTT.

This clonotype was seen a handful of times. The genes are TRBV4-3 and TRBJ2-1, with D possibly being TRBD2 (7 bases). Germline assignment: CDR1 LGHNA and CDR2 YSLEER. The CDR3 totals 15 residues. With 4 bases removed from V and 9 bases from J, the gap between germline ends came to 19 bases. CDR3 nucleotides: TGCGCCAGCAGCCGAATAGGGGGGGGGCACGTTGAGCAGTTCTTC. It codes for CASSRIGGGHVEQFF.

The chain employs TRBV10-3 and TRBJ2-7; D is ambiguous. The V gene lost 3 bases and the J gene lost 6 bases, with 15 bases spanning the gap. CDR1 and CDR2 (germline): ENHRY, SYGVKD. The CDR3 is made up of 14 amino acids. CDR3 loop: CAISDTHKRGEQYF. CDR3 sequence (DNA): TGTGCCATCAGTGATACCCACAAAAGAGGCGAGCAGTACTTC.

This chain uses TRBV12-3 or TRBV12-4 with TRBJ2-1; D remains ambiguous. The CDR3 runs 13 residues. Trimming removed 8 bases at V and 5 bases at J, with 13 bases between. CDR3 sequence: CASSWGTDNEQFF. The CDR3 DNA reads TGTGCCAGCTCGTGGGGTACCGACAATGAGCAGTTCTTC.